Following are 11 T cell receptor beta chains from one sample sequenced in a study of human T cells and chemical hapten exposure. Time point meaning: healthy volunteer bleed at 6 weeks. Total RNA was isolated from whole blood that had not been fractionated. TCRdb processed the RACE reads anew with MiXCR; each CDR3 protein has one entry. Of around 80,000 distinct CDR3 sequences in the sample, over 8.5% were seen once. Sequencing used whole blood. The receptors derive from a male donor in good health. Some clones in this sample may be carry-over from other donors' samples.

This clonotype came up a few times. V usage is TRBV3-1 and J usage is TRBJ2-5; TRBD2 aligns across 13 bases. Germline trimming cut 5 bases from V and 4 bases from J; bases unmatched to any gene: 7. The CDR3 totals 16 residues. Germline lookup yields CDR1 LGHDT and CDR2 YNNKEL (reference sequence). In nucleotides, the CDR3 is TGTGCCAGCAGCACCAGACTAGCGGGAGGTAGAGAGACCCAGTACTTC. Protein sequence: CASSTRLAGGRETQYF.

This clonotype was found a few times. V gene TRBV7-8 combines with J gene TRBJ2-2; 7 nucleotides agree with TRBD1. The V segment lost 3 bases and the J segment 3 bases; nucleotides outside the gene matches: 1. From germline, CDR1 is SGHVS and CDR2 FQNEAQ. The CDR3 sequence is 14 residues long. The CDR3 protein is CASSFTGDTGELFF. The CDR3 DNA reads as TGTGCCAGCAGCTTTACAGGGGACACCGGGGAGCTGTTTTTT.

V is TRBV12-3 or TRBV12-4 and J is TRBJ2-5; no clear D. V shed 5 bases and J shed 3 bases, with 13 bases lying between them. The CDR3 spans 14 residues. The CDR3 DNA follows: TGTGCCAGCAGTCCCCACATGATCGAAGAGACCCAGTACTTC. Translating it yields CASSPHMIEETQYF.

The V and J genes are TRBV4-3 and TRBJ1-4; D possibly corresponds to TRBD1 (6 bases). V dropped 3 bases and J dropped 5 bases, with 13 bases sitting between them. The germline V gene encodes CDR1 LGHNA and CDR2 YSLEER. The CDR3 is 15 amino acids. CDR3 in DNA: TGCGCCAGCAGCCAGAGCGGGGGCGGAAATGAAAAACTGTTTTTT. This codes for CASSQSGGGNEKLFF.

This rearrangement joins TRBV7-2 to TRBJ2-7; no clear D gene. The CDR3 runs 15 residues. V was trimmed by 5 bases and J by 1 base, leaving 15 bases between them. From germline, CDR1 is SGHTA and CDR2 FQGNSA. The CDR3, as DNA: TGTGCCAGCAGCCTCCAGATGACTGCTTCCTACGAGCAGTACTTC. Its translation is CASSLQMTASYEQYF.

The rearrangement links TRBV5-1 to TRBJ2-6, with TRBD1 matching over 10 bases. Trimming at V came to 3 bases and at J to 1 base, leaving 10 bases not matched to a gene. Germline values: CDR1 SGHRS, CDR2 YFSETQ. This CDR3 is built from 19 residues. The CDR3 sequence: CASSYTWTGGISGANVLTF. The CDR3 DNA sequence: TGCGCCAGCAGCTATACATGGACAGGGGGTATTTCTGGGGCCAACGTCCTGACTTTC.

The chain has TRBV20-1 and TRBJ1-1; perhaps TRBD1 as D (5 bases). Trimming took 2 bases from V and 0 from J, leaving 10 bases between them. The length of the CDR3 is 14 residues. Per the germline V gene, CDR1 is DFQATT and CDR2 is SNEGSKA (reference sequence). The CDR3 bases are TGCAGTGCTAGAATGGTCAGGGTGAACACTGAAGCTTTCTTT. Protein product: CSARMVRVNTEAFF.

There are a few counts of this clonotype. The rearrangement links TRBV6-6 to TRBJ1-6; no definite D call. From germline, CDR1 is MNHNY and CDR2 SVGAGI (reference sequence). Trimming shortened V by 0 bases and J by 6 bases, and 9 bases separated the two germline ends. This CDR3 is 15 amino acids long. Here the CDR3 DNA reads TGTGCCAGCAGTTACTCCCACGGCCGTAATTCACCCCTCCACTTT. This gives the protein CASSYSHGRNSPLHF.

This clonotype was recorded a few times. The CDR3 loop reads CASSLSSSVGNEQFF. The CDR3 bases are TGTGCCAGCAGCTTAAGTAGCAGTGTAGGCAATGAGCAGTTCTTC. This rearrangement joins TRBV7-3 to TRBJ2-1; D call uncertain. The V gene's germline CDR1 is SGHTA and CDR2 FQGTGA. This CDR3 comprises 15 residues. Deletions cut 1 base from V and 6 bases from J, with 13 bases between.

This CDR3 reads CASTPDRGRNNEQFF. For the CDR3, the DNA is TGTGCCAGCACTCCGGACAGGGGGCGAAACAATGAGCAGTTCTTC. The chain couples TRBV6-2 or TRBV6-3 to TRBJ2-1; 11 bases line up with TRBD1. The CDR3 totals 15 residues. Germline CDR1 reads MNHEY; CDR2 reads SVGEGT. After removal of 7 bases from V and 5 bases from J, the junction contained 7 bases not matched to a gene.

This chain links TRBV20-1 with TRBJ2-5; perhaps D is TRBD1 or TRBD2 (5 bases each). V was cut by 6 bases and J by 0 bases, with 14 bases left in between. The CDR3 is 14 amino acids. CDR1 DFQATT and CDR2 SNEGSKA come from the germline V gene (reference sequence). Written as DNA, the CDR3 is TGCAGTGCGTGGGACGGATGGTACCAAGAGACCCAGTACTTC. It translates to CSAWDGWYQETQYF.